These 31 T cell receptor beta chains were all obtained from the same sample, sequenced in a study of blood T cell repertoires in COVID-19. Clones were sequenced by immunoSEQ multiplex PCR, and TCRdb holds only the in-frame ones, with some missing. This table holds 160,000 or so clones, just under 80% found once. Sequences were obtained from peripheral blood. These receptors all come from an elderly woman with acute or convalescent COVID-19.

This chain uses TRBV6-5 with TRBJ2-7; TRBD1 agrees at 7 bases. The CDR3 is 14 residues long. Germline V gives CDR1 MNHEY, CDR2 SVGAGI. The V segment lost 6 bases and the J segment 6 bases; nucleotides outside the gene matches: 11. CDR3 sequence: CASRLGQAAGEQYF. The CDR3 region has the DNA TGTGCCAGCAGACTCGGACAGGCGGCTGGCGAGCAGTACTTC.

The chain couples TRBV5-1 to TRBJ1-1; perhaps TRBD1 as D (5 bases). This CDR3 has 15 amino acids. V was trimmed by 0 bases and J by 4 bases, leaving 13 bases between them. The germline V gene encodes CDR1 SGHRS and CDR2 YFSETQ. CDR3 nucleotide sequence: TGCGCCAGCAGCTTGGGGGCAGGGCAGCTCACTGAAGCTTTCTTT. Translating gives CASSLGAGQLTEAFF.

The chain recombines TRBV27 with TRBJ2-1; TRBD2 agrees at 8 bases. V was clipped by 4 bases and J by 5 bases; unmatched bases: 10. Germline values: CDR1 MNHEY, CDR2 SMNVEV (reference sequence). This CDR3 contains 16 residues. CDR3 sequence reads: CASSWSSGSRDNEQFF. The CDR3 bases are TGTGCCAGCAGTTGGTCCAGCGGGAGTCGGGACAATGAGCAGTTCTTC.

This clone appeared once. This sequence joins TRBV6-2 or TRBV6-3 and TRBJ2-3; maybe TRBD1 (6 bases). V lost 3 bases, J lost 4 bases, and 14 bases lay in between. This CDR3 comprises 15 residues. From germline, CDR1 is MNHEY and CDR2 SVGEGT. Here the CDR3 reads CASSYGPTGSDTQYF. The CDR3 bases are TGTGCCAGCAGTTATGGTCCGACAGGATCAGATACGCAGTATTTT.

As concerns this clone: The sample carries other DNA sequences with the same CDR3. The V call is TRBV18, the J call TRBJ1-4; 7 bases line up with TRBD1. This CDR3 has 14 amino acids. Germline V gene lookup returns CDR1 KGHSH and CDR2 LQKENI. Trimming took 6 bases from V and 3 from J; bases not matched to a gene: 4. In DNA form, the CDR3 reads TGTGCCAGCTCTCCCGGGACAGCTAATGAAAAACTGTTTTTT. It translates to CASSPGTANEKLFF.

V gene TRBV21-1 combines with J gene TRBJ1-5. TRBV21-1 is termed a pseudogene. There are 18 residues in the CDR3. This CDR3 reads CASSKEPIRRTGNQPQHF. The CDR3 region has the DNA TGTGCCAGCAGCAAAGAACCGATTCGGCGGACTGGGAATCAGCCCCAGCATTTT.

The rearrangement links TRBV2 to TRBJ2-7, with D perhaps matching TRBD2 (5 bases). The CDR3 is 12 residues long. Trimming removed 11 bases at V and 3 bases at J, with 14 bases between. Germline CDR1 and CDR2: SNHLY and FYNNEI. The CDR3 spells CAFLDLGYEQYF. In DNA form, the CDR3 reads TGTGCCTTTCTGGACTTAGGCTACGAGCAGTACTTC. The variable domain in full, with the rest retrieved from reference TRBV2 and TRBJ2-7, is EPEVTQTPSHQVTQMGQEVILRCVPISNHLYFYWYRQILGQKVEFLVSFYNNEISEKSEIFDDQFSVERPDGSNFTLKIRSTKLEDSAMYFCAFLDLGYEQYFGPGTRLTVT.

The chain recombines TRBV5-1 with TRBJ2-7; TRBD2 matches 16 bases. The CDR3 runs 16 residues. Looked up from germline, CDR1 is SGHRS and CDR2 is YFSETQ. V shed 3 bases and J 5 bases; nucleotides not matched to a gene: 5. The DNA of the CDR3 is TGCGCCAGCAGCTCCGGGACTAGCGGGAGGGGCGACGAGCAGTACTTC. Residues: CASSSGTSGRGDEQYF.

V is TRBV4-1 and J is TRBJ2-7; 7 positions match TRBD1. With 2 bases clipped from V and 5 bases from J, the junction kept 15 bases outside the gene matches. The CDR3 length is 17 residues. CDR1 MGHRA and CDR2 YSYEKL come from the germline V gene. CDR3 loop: CASSQNRFDRAGDEQYF. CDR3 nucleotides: TGCGCCAGCAGCCAAAATAGATTTGACAGGGCTGGGGACGAGCAGTACTTC.

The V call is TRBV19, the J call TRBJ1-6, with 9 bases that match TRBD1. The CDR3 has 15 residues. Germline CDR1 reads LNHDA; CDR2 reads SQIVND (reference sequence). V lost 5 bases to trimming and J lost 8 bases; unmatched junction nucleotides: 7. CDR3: CASSAEDRGYSPLHF. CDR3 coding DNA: TGTGCCAGTAGTGCGGAGGACAGGGGTTATTCACCCCTCCACTTT.

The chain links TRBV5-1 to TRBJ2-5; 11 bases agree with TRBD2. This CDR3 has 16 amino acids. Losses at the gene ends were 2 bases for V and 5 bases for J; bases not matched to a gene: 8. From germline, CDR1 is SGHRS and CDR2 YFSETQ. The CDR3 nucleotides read TGCGCCAGCAGCTTTTCCCTAGCGGGGGGTGGTGAGACCCAGTACTTC. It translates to CASSFSLAGGGETQYF.

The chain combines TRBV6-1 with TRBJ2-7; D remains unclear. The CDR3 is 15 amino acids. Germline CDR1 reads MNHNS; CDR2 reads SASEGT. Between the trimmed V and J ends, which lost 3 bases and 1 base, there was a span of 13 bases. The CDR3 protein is CASSDPWWSSYEQYF. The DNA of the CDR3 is TGTGCCAGCAGTGACCCCTGGTGGAGTTCCTACGAGCAGTACTTC.

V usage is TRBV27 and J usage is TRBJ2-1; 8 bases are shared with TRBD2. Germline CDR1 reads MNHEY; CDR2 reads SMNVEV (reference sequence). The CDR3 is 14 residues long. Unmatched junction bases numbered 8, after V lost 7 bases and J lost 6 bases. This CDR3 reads CASKRAGAVNEQFF. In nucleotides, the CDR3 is TGTGCCAGCAAACGAGCGGGAGCTGTCAATGAGCAGTTCTTC.

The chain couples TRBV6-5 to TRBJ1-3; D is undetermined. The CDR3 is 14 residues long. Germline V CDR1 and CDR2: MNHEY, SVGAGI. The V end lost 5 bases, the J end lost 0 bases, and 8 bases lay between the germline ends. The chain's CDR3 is CASSRDYSGNTIYF. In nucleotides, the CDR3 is TGTGCCAGCAGTCGGGATTACTCTGGAAACACCATATATTTT.

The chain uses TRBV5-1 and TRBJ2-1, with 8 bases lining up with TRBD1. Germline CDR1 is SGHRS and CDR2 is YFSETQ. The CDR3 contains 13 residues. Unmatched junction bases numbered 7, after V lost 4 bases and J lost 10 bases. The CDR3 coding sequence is TGCGCCAGCAGCGACCGACAGGGGTGGGAGCAGTTCTTC. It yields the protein CASSDRQGWEQFF.

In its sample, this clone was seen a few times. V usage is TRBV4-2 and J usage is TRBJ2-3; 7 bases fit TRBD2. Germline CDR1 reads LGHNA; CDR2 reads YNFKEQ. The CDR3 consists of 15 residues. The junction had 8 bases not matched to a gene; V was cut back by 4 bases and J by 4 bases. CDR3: CASSPLRGGADTQYF. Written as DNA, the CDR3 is TGTGCCAGCAGCCCGTTGAGGGGAGGGGCAGATACGCAGTATTTT.

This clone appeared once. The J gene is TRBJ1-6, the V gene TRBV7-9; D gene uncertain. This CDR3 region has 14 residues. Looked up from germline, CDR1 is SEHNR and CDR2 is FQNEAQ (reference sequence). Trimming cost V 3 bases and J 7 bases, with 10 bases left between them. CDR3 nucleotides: TGTGCCAGCAGCTTCAAACAGCAAAATTCACCCCTCCACTTT. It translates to CASSFKQQNSPLHF.

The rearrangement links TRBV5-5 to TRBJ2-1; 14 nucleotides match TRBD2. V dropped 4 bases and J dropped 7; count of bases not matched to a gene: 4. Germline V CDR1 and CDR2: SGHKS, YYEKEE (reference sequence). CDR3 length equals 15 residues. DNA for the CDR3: TGTGCCAGCAGCCGCGGGACTAGCGGGGGTAATGAGCAGTTCTTC. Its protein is CASSRGTSGGNEQFF. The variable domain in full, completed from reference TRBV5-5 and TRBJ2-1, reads DAGVTQSPTHLIKTRGQQVTLRCSPISGHKSVSWYQQVLGQGPQFIFQYYEKEERGRGNFPDRFSARQFPNYSSELNVNALLLGDSALYLCASSRGTSGGNEQFFGPGTRLTVL.

CDR3 in amino acids: CASSPRGRNSPLHF. The CDR3 nucleotides are TGTGCCAGCAGCCCTCGCGGCCGGAATTCACCCCTCCACTTT. The chain recombines TRBV3-1 (or the pseudogene TRBV3-2) with TRBJ1-6; D remains ambiguous. Trimming left V 4 bases short and J 7 bases short, with 11 bases between. The CDR3 extends over 14 amino acids. The germline gives CDR1 LGHDT, CDR2 YNNKEL (reference sequence).

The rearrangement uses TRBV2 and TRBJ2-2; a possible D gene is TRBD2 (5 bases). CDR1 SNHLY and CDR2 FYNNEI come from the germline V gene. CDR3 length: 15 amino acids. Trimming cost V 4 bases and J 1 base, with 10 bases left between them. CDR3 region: CASSALALNTGELFF. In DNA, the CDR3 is TGTGCCAGCAGTGCTCTAGCTTTGAACACCGGGGAGCTGTTTTTT.

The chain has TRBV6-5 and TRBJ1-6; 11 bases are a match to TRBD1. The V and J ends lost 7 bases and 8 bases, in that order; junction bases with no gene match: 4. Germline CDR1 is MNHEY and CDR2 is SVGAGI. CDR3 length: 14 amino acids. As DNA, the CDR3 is TGTGCCAGCACCGGACAGGGGGCGTATTCACCCCTCCACTTT. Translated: CASTGQGAYSPLHF.

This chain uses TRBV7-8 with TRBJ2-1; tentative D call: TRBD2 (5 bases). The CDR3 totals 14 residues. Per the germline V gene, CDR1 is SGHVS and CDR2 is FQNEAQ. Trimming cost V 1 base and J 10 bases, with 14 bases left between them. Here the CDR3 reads CASSLGARGWEQFF. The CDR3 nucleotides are TGTGCCAGCAGCTTAGGGGCCCGGGGTTGGGAGCAGTTCTTC.

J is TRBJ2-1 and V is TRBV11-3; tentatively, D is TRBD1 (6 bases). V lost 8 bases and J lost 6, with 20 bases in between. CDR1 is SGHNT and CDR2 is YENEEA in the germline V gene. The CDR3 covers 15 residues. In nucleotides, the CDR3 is TGTGCCAGCTCGAGAGCACCACTACAGGGCAATGAGCAGTTCTTC. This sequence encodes CASSRAPLQGNEQFF.

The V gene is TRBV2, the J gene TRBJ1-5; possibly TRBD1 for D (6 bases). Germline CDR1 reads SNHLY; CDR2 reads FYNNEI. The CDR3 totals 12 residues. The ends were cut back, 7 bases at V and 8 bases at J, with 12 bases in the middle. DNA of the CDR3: TGTGCCAGCAAGGACAGAGCAAAGCCCCAGCATTTT. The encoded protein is CASKDRAKPQHF.

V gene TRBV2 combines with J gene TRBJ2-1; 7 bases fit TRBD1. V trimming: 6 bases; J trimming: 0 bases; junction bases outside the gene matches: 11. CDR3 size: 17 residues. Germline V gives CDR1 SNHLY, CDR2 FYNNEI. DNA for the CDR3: TGTGCCAGCAGGAGACAGGGTCAGCCGTCCTCCTACAATGAGCAGTTCTTC. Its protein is CASRRQGQPSSYNEQFF.

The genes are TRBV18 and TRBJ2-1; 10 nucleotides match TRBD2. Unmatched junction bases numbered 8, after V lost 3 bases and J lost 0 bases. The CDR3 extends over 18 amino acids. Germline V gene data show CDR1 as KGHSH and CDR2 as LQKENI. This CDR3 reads CASSPWLAGVSSYNEQFF. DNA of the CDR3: TGTGCCAGCTCACCTTGGCTAGCGGGGGTTTCCTCCTACAATGAGCAGTTCTTC.

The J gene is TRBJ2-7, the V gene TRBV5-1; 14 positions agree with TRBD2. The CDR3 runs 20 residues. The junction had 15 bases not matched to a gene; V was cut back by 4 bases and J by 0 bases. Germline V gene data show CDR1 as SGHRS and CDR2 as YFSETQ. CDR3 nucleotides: TGCGCCAGCAGCGATCTGGGACTAGCGGGGGATATATCAAGCTCCTACGAGCAGTACTTC. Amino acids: CASSDLGLAGDISSSYEQYF.

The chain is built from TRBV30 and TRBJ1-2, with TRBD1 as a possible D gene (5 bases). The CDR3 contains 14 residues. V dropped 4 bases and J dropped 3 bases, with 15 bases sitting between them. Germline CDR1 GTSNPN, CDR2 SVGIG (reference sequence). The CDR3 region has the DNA TGTGCCTGGACAAGCCTCGGGGGTTACTATGGCTACACCTTC. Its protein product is CAWTSLGGYYGYTF.

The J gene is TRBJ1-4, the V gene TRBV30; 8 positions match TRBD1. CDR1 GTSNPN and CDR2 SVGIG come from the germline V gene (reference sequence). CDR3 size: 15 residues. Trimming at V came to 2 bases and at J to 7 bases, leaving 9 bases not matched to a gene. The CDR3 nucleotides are TGTGCCTGGAGTAGGCGACAGGGGCTGTCTGAAAAACTGTTTTTT. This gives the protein CAWSRRQGLSEKLFF.

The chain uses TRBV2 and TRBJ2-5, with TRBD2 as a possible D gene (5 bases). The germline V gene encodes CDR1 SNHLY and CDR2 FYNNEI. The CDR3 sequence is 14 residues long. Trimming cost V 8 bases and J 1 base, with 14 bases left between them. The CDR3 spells CASHNRGIQETQYF. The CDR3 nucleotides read TGTGCCAGCCACAATCGGGGAATCCAAGAGACCCAGTACTTC.

The CDR3 spells CASSLVVAGGYGYTF. The CDR3 DNA reads as TGTGCCAGCAGCTTAGTGGTGGCAGGAGGCTATGGCTACACCTTC. The chain carries TRBV7-9 and TRBJ1-2; D is unclear. This CDR3 has 15 amino acids. V dropped 1 base and J dropped 4 bases, with 13 bases sitting between them. Germline V lookup: CDR1 SEHNR, CDR2 FQNEAQ (reference sequence).